The 14 T cell receptor beta chains listed next were all sequenced from one sample in a study of CD8+ T cells in alopecia areata (dated by TCRdb to the late 2010s). The method behind the library was the immunoSEQ multiplex PCR assay. RNA was extracted from all samples and reverse transcribed into cDNA as template for TCR sequencing. Held by TCRdb, this immuneACCESS table contains in-frame sequences only and omits some clones. Under half of the omission traces to an unresolved V gene where checked; the cause of the rest is unknown. Across this sample there are around 210,000 clones, with around 50% seen only once. Of the sample, nearly 5% falls within the top ten clones. The sequenced sample consisted of CD8+ T cells sorted from blood. The receptors come from a human donor in good health.

The chain joins TRBV5-6 to TRBJ1-5; possibly TRBD1 for D (6 bases). V lost 4 bases, J lost 7 bases, and 12 bases lay in between. Germline V gene data show CDR1 as SGHDT and CDR2 as YYEEEE. CDR3 length: 13 amino acids. The CDR3: CASSMVGGQPQHF. For the CDR3, the DNA is TGTGCCAGCAGCATGGTCGGGGGCCAGCCCCAGCATTTT.

J is TRBJ1-1 and V is TRBV29-1; tentatively, D is TRBD1 (6 bases). Between the trimmed V and J ends, which lost 6 bases and 0 bases, there was a span of 11 bases. This CDR3 is 13 amino acids long. Looked up from germline, CDR1 is SQVTM and CDR2 is ANQGSEA. The CDR3 nucleotides read TGCAGCGTGCTTACAGGGCTGAACACTGAAGCTTTCTTT. Translating it yields CSVLTGLNTEAFF.

This clone showed up just a few times. This rearrangement joins TRBV5-1 to TRBJ2-1, with 13 bases fitting TRBD2. The trim removed 4 bases at V and 2 bases at J, leaving 6 bases unmatched. CDR3 length: 17 residues. Germline V gives CDR1 SGHRS, CDR2 YFSETQ. The chain's CDR3 is CASSGGLAGSTYNEQFF. In DNA, the CDR3 is TGCGCCAGCAGCGGGGGACTAGCGGGGAGTACCTACAATGAGCAGTTCTTC.

This clone has a count of ten or more. V is TRBV7-9 and J is TRBJ2-4, with 9 bases aligning to TRBD1. The germline V gene has CDR1 SEHNR and CDR2 FQNEAQ (reference sequence). CDR3 length equals 15 residues. The J segment lost 5 bases and the V segment lost 2 bases, leaving 4 bases of the junction unmatched. The CDR3 DNA reads as TGTGCCAGCAGCTTAAGACAGGGGGGCCAAAACATTCAGTACTTC. Protein sequence: CASSLRQGGQNIQYF. The whole variable domain, remainder taken from reference TRBV7-9 and TRBJ2-4, is DTGVSQNPRHKITKRGQNVTFRCDPISEHNRLYWYRQTLGQGPEFLTYFQNEAQLEKSRLLSDRFSAERPKGSFSTLEIQRTEQGDSAMYLCASSLRQGGQNIQYFGAGTRLSVL.

This clone was seen more than once but under ten times. This chain joins TRBV19 and TRBJ1-5, with D hard to call. V lost 3 bases, J lost 3 bases, and 12 bases lay in between. Germline lookup yields CDR1 LNHDA and CDR2 SQIVND (reference sequence). CDR3 size: 15 residues. CDR3 bases: TGTGCCAGTAGTATCAAGGGCTCCTCCAATCAGCCCCAGCATTTT. Translation gives CASSIKGSSNQPQHF.

The rearrangement links TRBV4-1 to TRBJ2-5; D unresolved. With 0 bases removed from V and 5 bases from J, the gap between germline ends came to 13 bases. This CDR3 comprises 15 residues. Germline CDR1 MGHRA, CDR2 YSYEKL. CDR3 sequence (DNA): TGCGCCAGCAGCCAAGATCCGTATCCGATGGAGACCCAGTACTTC. It translates to CASSQDPYPMETQYF.

Remarks on this clone: At one of its ends the junction is not consistent with the germline gene, which may arise from a read error. This sequence joins TRBV5-6 and TRBJ2-1; D is undetermined. CDR1 and CDR2 (germline): SGHDT, YYEEEE. CDR3 length equals 11 residues. In DNA, the CDR3 is TGTGCCAGCAGCGGGTTCGGCCCAACGGTCTTC. Translating it yields CASSGFGPTVF.

V and J are TRBV20-1 and TRBJ2-7; D is undetermined. With 0 bases removed from V and 7 bases from J, the gap between germline ends came to 7 bases. This CDR3 is built from 11 residues. Per germline, CDR1 DFQATT and CDR2 SNEGSKA (reference sequence). In DNA, the CDR3 is TGCAGTGCTAGAGAGACACTAGAGCAGTACTTC. Its protein is CSARETLEQYF.

In its sample, this clone was seen many times. The chain links TRBV7-8 to TRBJ2-3; D is perhaps TRBD2 (7 bases). Germline CDR1 is SGHVS and CDR2 is FQNEAQ. The CDR3 extends over 16 amino acids. Trimming shortened V by 2 bases and J by 2 bases, and 14 bases separated the two germline ends. This CDR3 reads CASSLIGGALTDTQYF. The CDR3 bases are TGTGCCAGCAGCTTAATAGGGGGGGCACTCACAGATACGCAGTATTTT.

This clone has just one count. The V and J genes are TRBV4-1 and TRBJ2-7; a possible D gene is TRBD1 (5 bases). This CDR3 comprises 16 residues. CDR1 and CDR2 from the germline V gene are MGHRA and YSYEKL. Trimming shortened V by 3 bases and J by 2 bases, and 17 bases separated the two germline ends. CDR3 in amino acids: CASSQGFFGAPYEQYF. The CDR3, as DNA: TGCGCCAGCAGCCAGGGGTTTTTTGGGGCTCCCTACGAGCAGTACTTC.

J is TRBJ1-2 and V is TRBV29-1; D might be TRBD1 (5 bases). V lost 0 bases, J lost 4 bases, and 9 bases lay in between. This CDR3 has 13 residues. Germline values: CDR1 SQVTM, CDR2 ANQGSEA. For the CDR3, the DNA is TGCAGCGTTGAAGATCCTGACAGCTATGGCTACACCTTC. Its protein is CSVEDPDSYGYTF.

To note about this clone: Other DNA sequences in the sample encode the same CDR3. V is TRBV5-6 and J is TRBJ1-1; D ambiguous. This CDR3 has 11 amino acids. The V gene's germline CDR1 is SGHDT and CDR2 YYEEEE. V lost 1 base, J lost 2 bases, and 0 bases lay in between. CDR3 loop: CASSLNTEAFF. Written as DNA, the CDR3 is TGTGCCAGCAGCTTGAACACTGAAGCTTTCTTT. Full variable domain (remainder filled in from reference TRBV5-6 and TRBJ1-1): DAGVTQSPTHLIKTRGQQVTLRCSPKSGHDTVSWYQQALGQGPQFIFQYYEEEERQRGNFPDRFSGHQFPNYSSELNVNALLLGDSALYLCASSLNTEAFFGQGTRLTVV.

The CDR3 region is CASSQETGEQETQYF. The CDR3 region has the DNA TGCGCCAGCAGCCAAGAGACAGGTGAACAAGAGACCCAGTACTTC. This chain connects TRBV4-1 to TRBJ2-5; possibly TRBD1 for D (6 bases). This CDR3 comprises 15 residues. Per germline, CDR1 MGHRA and CDR2 YSYEKL. Between the trimmed V and J ends, which lost 0 bases and 2 bases, there was a span of 10 bases.

This sequence joins TRBV29-1 and TRBJ1-1; D is undetermined. V dropped 3 bases and J dropped 3 bases, with 8 bases sitting between them. Germline CDR1 is SQVTM and CDR2 is ANQGSEA. This CDR3 comprises 12 residues. The CDR3 region has the DNA TGCAGCGTTGATACGGCGGACACTGAAGCTTTCTTT. Encoded protein: CSVDTADTEAFF.